Below, 17 T cell receptor beta chains from the same sample are listed, as sequenced in a study of blood T cells in healthy people across ages. Through a sample-barcoded 5' primer and a J-beta primer mix, a second PCR was run for roughly 7 to 12 cycles. TCRdb re-called the 5' RACE reads through MiXCR, storing one row per CDR3 protein. Of some 1.8 million distinct CDR3 sequences listed, 30% to 40% are singletons. Material for sequencing was blood. Receptors originate from a human donor in good health.

This clonotype was detected only once. V gene TRBV28 combines with J gene TRBJ2-4; D possibly corresponds to TRBD1 (6 bases). V gave up 7 bases and J gave up 2 bases, with 12 bases separating them. Germline CDR1 reads MDHEN; CDR2 reads SYDVKM. CDR3 length: 14 amino acids. The CDR3 nucleotides read TGTGCCAGCATCTCCACAGGGACCAAAAACATTCAGTACTTC. Residues: CASISTGTKNIQYF.

Concerning this clonotype itself: Lacking the conserved final phenylalanine or tryptophan, this CDR3 likely reflects a read error. J is TRBJ2-7 and V is TRBV7-2, with 10 bases fitting TRBD1. J gave up 2 bases and V 5 bases, and 6 bases lay outside the gene matches. In germline, CDR1 is SGHTA, CDR2 FQGNSA. CDR3 length equals 15 residues. CDR3 in amino acids: CASSMTGGKAYEQYL. The DNA for the CDR3 is TGTGCCAGCAGCATGACAGGGGGCAAGGCCTACGAGCAGTACCTC.

In its sample, this clonotype was seen a few times. The V call is TRBV7-8, the J call TRBJ1-6; 10 bases map to TRBD1. The trim removed 6 bases at V and 10 bases at J, leaving 21 bases unmatched. CDR1 is SGHVS, CDR2 FQNEAQ, per germline. This CDR3 has 19 residues. The CDR3 DNA reads as TGTGCCAGCAGTCACTTACCCCTCCAGACAGGGGGCTATGGATCACCCCTCCACTTT. It specifies CASSHLPLQTGGYGSPLHF.

The V and J genes are TRBV6-1 and TRBJ1-2; D is unresolved. Germline CDR1 reads MNHNS; CDR2 reads SASEGT. The V and J ends lost 1 base and 4 bases respectively, with 13 bases between them. The CDR3 is 15 amino acids. The CDR3 spells CASSEGERVVYGYTF. The DNA for the CDR3 is TGTGCCAGCAGTGAAGGGGAGAGGGTCGTCTATGGCTACACCTTC.

This clonotype occurred a few times. The chain employs TRBV7-2 and TRBJ2-1; 7 bases align to TRBD2. The CDR3 has 15 residues. The V gene's germline CDR1 is SGHTA and CDR2 FQGNSA. Trimming at V came to 6 bases and at J to 3 bases, leaving 8 bases not matched to a gene. CDR3: CASRRGVAGYNEQFF. Written as DNA, the CDR3 is TGTGCCAGCAGACGGGGGGTAGCGGGCTACAATGAGCAGTTCTTC.

About this clonotype itself: The germline gene is not matched at one end of the junction; a read error may be the cause. This rearrangement joins TRBV7-2 to TRBJ2-5; D is ambiguous. The DNA end is a closer match to TRBJ2-7, so the J assignment may be wrong. CDR1 is SGHTA and CDR2 is FQGNSA in the germline V gene. CDR3 length: 11 amino acids. CDR3 in DNA: TGTGTCAGCAGCTCACTGTACGAGCAGTACTTC. Translating it yields CVSSSLYEQYF.

CDR3 region: CASSPIGQGKNEQYF. The DNA of the CDR3 is TGTGCCAGCAGTCCCATTGGACAGGGTAAAAACGAGCAGTACTTC. The V and J genes are TRBV3-1 and TRBJ2-7; 8 nucleotides align to TRBD1. Germline values: CDR1 LGHDT, CDR2 YNNKEL (reference sequence). The ends lost 6 bases at V and 5 bases at J; junction bases unmatched: 12. There are 15 residues in the CDR3.

The chain couples TRBV9 to TRBJ2-6, with D possibly being TRBD1 (5 bases). The CDR3 loop spans 16 amino acids. Trimming removed 0 bases from V and 6 bases from J, with 13 bases in between. CDR1 SGDLS and CDR2 YYNGEE come from the germline V gene. CDR3 sequence (DNA): TGTGCCAGCAGCGTAGGTCAGGGAATGAAGGCCAACGTCCTGACTTTC. Residues: CASSVGQGMKANVLTF.

There are many counts of this clonotype. The chain is built from TRBV7-2 and TRBJ2-1; tentatively, D is TRBD1 (6 bases). V was shortened by 4 bases and J by 10 bases, with 14 bases between the two germline ends. There are 13 residues in the CDR3. The germline V gene encodes CDR1 SGHTA and CDR2 FQGNSA. The CDR3 bases are TGTGCCAGCAGCTCATTACAGGGTGGGGAGCAGTTCTTC. Translating gives CASSSLQGGEQFF.

V usage is TRBV4-1 and J usage is TRBJ2-1; 7 bases align to TRBD1. The germline CDR1 and CDR2 sequences are MGHRA and YSYEKL. The V gene end was trimmed by 3 bases and the J gene end by 6 bases; junction bases not matched to a gene: 11. The CDR3 totals 16 residues. DNA for the CDR3: TGCGCCAGCAGCCACTCGCGACGACAGGGCCCCAATGAGCAGTTCTTC. This gives the protein CASSHSRRQGPNEQFF.

The V call is TRBV20-1, the J call TRBJ1-2, with D possibly matching TRBD1 (5 bases). Germline assignment: CDR1 DFQATT and CDR2 SNEGSKA (reference sequence). The CDR3 is 12 amino acids. Deletions cut 1 base from V and 5 bases from J, with 8 bases between. CDR3 residues: CSARAWGYGYTF. Written as DNA, the CDR3 is TGCAGTGCTAGAGCATGGGGGTATGGCTACACCTTC.

The chain recombines TRBV4-3 with TRBJ1-1; D not resolved. Germline loops: CDR1 LGHNA, CDR2 YSLEER. V lost 0 bases, J lost 6 bases, and 8 bases lay in between. This CDR3 spans 13 amino acids. CDR3 in DNA: TGCGCCAGCAGCCAAGATGGAATGCCTGAAGCTTTCTTT. This translates into CASSQDGMPEAFF.

The chain links TRBV7-9 to TRBJ2-3; tentatively, D is TRBD1 or TRBD2 (5 bases each). Germline V lookup: CDR1 SEHNR, CDR2 FQNEAQ (reference sequence). Between the trimmed V and J ends, which lost 10 bases and 3 bases, there was a span of 20 bases. This CDR3 has 15 residues. In DNA form, the CDR3 reads TGTGCCACATTCCCTCTAGCTGGGGGAACAGATACGCAGTATTTT. Translation: CATFPLAGGTDTQYF.

This chain joins TRBV6-2 or TRBV6-3 and TRBJ1-1; possible D gene TRBD1, 5 bases. V was clipped by 5 bases and J by 6 bases, with 10 bases between them. Germline loops: CDR1 MNHEY, CDR2 SVGEGT. The CDR3 runs 12 residues. CDR3 loop: CASSTLGAEAFF. The CDR3 bases are TGTGCCAGCAGTACTTTAGGGGCTGAAGCTTTCTTT.

The V gene is TRBV7-2, the J gene TRBJ2-5, with D possibly TRBD2 on 5 matching bases. The J call may be wrong; the DNA end is better matched by TRBJ2-7. The V gene's germline CDR1 is SGHTA and CDR2 FQGNSA. There are 15 residues in the CDR3. CDR3 sequence reads: CASSLIVLANYEQYF. The CDR3 region has the DNA TGTGCCAGCAGCTTAATCGTTCTAGCCAACTACGAGCAGTACTTC.

There are a few counts of this clonotype. At one end the junction does not follow the germline gene, possibly because of a read error. The chain uses TRBV28 and TRBJ2-5, with 8 bases matching TRBD2. CDR1 and CDR2 (germline): MDHEN, SYDVKM. This CDR3 is 15 amino acids long. The CDR3 reads CAGSSLTGGRETQYF. Here the CDR3 DNA reads TGTGCCGGCAGTTCCCTAACGGGGGGGCGCGAGACCCAGTACTTC.

The chain joins TRBV20-1 to TRBJ2-7, with D possibly matching TRBD2 (5 bases). The CDR3 runs 15 residues. Germline V gives CDR1 DFQATT, CDR2 SNEGSKA (reference sequence). V dropped 1 base and J dropped 2 bases, with 15 bases sitting between them. CDR3 DNA: TGCAGTGCTAGAGGCTCGTCAGGAGGCCCCTACGAGCAGTACTTC. Its protein is CSARGSSGGPYEQYF.